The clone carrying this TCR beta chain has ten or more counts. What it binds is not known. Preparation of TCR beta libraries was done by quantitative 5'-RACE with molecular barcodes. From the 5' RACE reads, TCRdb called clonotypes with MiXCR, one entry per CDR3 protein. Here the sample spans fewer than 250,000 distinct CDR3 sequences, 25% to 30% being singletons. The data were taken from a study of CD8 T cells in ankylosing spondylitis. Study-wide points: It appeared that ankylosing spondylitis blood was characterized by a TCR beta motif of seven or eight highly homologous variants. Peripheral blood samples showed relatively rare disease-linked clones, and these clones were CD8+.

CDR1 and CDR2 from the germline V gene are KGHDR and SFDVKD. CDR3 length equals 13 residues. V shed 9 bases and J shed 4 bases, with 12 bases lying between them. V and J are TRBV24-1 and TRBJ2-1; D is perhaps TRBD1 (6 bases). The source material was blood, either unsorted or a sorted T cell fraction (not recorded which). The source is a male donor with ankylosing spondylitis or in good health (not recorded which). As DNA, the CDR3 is TGTGCCACCGGACAGACAAGTTACAATGAGCAGTTCTTC. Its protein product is CATGQTSYNEQFF.